The clone carrying this TCR beta chain was observed many times. Its antigen is unknown. This sample was included in a study of T-cell memory formation after mild COVID-19. TCRdb itself ran the 5' RACE reads through MiXCR, one entry per CDR3 protein. The table includes roughly 52,000 distinct CDR3 sequences, over 6.5% detected once. Study-level results: Proof of SARS-CoV-2 specificity was absent for the second-wave clones that crested on day 37.

With 3 bases removed from V and 2 bases from J, the gap between germline ends came to 12 bases. Germline V lookup: CDR1 MDHEN, CDR2 SYDVKM. The CDR3 covers 15 residues. The sequenced material came from PBMCs or a T cell subset sorted from them (not recorded which). The rearrangement links TRBV28 to TRBJ2-3, with D possibly TRBD2 on 5 matching bases. The sequence came from a man between 18 and 35 years old who had mild COVID-19 (a few samples of this study predate the infection). Cell type and time point are not known. CDR3 bases: TGTGCCAGCAGTTTTAGTCGGGGAGCCACAGATACGCAGTATTTT. It codes for CASSFSRGATDTQYF. Full variable domain (outside the CDR3, taken from reference TRBV28 and TRBJ2-3): DVKVTQSSRYLVKRTGEKVFLECVQDMDHENMFWYRQDPGLGLRLIYFSYDVKMKEKGDIPEGYSVSREKKERFSLILESASTNQTSMYLCASSFSRGATDTQYFGPGTRLTVL.